This T cell receptor (beta chain) was profiled in a study of cytomegalovirus exposure and HLA in healthy donors. The CDR3 is made up of 14 amino acids. J lost 12 bases, V lost 4 bases, and 5 bases had no gene match. Germline values: CDR1 SGDLS, CDR2 YYNGEE. Overall study findings and caveats: An analysis done earlier found most TCR beta V segments productive about 87% or about 30% of the time.

Amplification used 60 Vbeta primers and 13 Jbeta primers. Some clones are missing from TCRdb's copy, which holds only in-frame ones; the method was immunoSEQ multiplex PCR. The sample includes about 130,000 clones, roughly 80% of them seen just once. A remark on this clone: Its antigen is not known.

Sequenced input: PBMCs. The chain links TRBV9 to TRBJ2-3; TRBD2 matches at 16 bases. The clonotype originates from a woman between 40 and 55 years old in good health and CMV-seropositive. This chain's CDR3 is CASSPGTSGRAQYF. The CDR3 bases are TGTGCCAGCAGCCCCGGGACTAGCGGGAGGGCCCAGTATTTT.